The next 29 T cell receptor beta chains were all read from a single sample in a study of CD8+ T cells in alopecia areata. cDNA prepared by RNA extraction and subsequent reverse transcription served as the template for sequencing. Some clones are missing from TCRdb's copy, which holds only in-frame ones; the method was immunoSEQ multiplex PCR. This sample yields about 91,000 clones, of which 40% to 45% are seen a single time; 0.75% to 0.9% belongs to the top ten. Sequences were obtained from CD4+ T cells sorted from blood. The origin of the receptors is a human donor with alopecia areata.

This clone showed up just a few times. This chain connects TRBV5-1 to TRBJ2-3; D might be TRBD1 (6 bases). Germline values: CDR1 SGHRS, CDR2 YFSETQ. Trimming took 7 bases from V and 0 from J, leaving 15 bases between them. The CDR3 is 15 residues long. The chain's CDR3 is CASGAGDTSTDTQYF. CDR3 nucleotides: TGCGCCAGCGGTGCCGGGGACACTAGCACAGATACGCAGTATTTT.

This CDR3 reads CSVGILTGGGGYTF. In nucleotides, the CDR3 is TGCAGCGTTGGCATTCTCACGGGAGGGGGAGGCTACACCTTC. The J gene is TRBJ1-2, the V gene TRBV29-1; perhaps TRBD1 as D (6 bases). Germline values: CDR1 SQVTM, CDR2 ANQGSEA. V lost 4 bases to trimming and J lost 8 bases, with 20 bases between them. This CDR3 has 14 amino acids. The full variable domain, its missing parts supplied by reference TRBV29-1 and TRBJ1-2, is SAVISQKPSRDICQRGTSLTIQCQVDSQVTMMFWYRQQPGQSLTLIATANQGSEATYESGFVIDKFPISRPNLTFSTLTVSNMSPEDSSIYLCSVGILTGGGGYTFGSGTRLTVV.

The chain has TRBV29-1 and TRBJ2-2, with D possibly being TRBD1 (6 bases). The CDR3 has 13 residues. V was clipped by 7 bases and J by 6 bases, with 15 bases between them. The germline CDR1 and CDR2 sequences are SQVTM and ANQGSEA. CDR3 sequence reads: CSAGRDTPGELFF. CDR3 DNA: TGCAGCGCGGGCCGGGACACCCCCGGGGAGCTGTTTTTT.

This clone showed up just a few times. CDR3 sequence reads: CSVFPSGTVGSEAFF. The CDR3 DNA follows: TGCAGCGTGTTCCCTTCCGGGACAGTGGGTTCTGAAGCTTTCTTT. The rearrangement joins TRBV29-1 to TRBJ1-1; 7 bases agree with TRBD1. With 6 bases clipped from V and 6 bases from J, the junction kept 16 bases outside the gene matches. The CDR3 sequence is 15 residues long. Germline V lookup: CDR1 SQVTM, CDR2 ANQGSEA.

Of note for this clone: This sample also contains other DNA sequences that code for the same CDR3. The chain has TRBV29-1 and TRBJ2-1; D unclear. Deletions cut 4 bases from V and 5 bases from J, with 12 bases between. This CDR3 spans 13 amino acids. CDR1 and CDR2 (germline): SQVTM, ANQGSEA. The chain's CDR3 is CSVGASGNNEQFF. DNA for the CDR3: TGCAGCGTTGGGGCGTCGGGTAACAATGAGCAGTTCTTC.

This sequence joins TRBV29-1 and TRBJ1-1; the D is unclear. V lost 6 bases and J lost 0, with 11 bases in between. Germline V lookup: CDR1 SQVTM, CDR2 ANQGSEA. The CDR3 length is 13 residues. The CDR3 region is CSVQLLMNTEAFF. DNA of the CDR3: TGCAGCGTCCAACTGCTCATGAACACTGAAGCTTTCTTT.

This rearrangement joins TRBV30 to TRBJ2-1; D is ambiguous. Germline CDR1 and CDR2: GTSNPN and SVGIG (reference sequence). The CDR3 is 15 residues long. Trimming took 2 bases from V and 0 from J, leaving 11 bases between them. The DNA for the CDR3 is TGTGCCTGGAGTTCTATAAGGAGCTCCTACAATGAGCAGTTCTTC. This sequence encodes CAWSSIRSSYNEQFF.

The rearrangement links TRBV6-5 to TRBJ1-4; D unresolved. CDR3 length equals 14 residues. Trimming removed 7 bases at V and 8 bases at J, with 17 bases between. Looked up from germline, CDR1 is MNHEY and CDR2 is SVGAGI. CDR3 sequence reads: CASKSMGVSEKLFF. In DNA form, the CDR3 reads TGTGCCAGCAAGTCAATGGGAGTGTCGGAAAAACTGTTTTTT.

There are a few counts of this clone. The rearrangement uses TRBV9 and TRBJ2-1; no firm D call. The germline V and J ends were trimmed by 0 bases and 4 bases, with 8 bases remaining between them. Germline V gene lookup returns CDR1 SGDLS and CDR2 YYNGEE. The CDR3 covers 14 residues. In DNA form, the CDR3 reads TGTGCCAGCAGCGTAGAGACACCATACAATGAGCAGTTCTTC. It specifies CASSVETPYNEQFF. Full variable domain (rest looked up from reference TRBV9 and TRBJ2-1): DSGVTQTPKHLITATGQRVTLRCSPRSGDLSVYWYQQSLDQGLQFLIQYYNGEERAKGNILERFSAQQFPDLHSELNLSSLELGDSALYFCASSVETPYNEQFFGPGTRLTVL.

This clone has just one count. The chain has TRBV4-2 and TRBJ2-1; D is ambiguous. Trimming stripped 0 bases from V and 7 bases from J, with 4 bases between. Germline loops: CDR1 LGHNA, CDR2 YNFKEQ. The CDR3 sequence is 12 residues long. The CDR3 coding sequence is TGTGCCAGCAGCCAAGATTTGAATGAGCAGTTCTTC. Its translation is CASSQDLNEQFF.

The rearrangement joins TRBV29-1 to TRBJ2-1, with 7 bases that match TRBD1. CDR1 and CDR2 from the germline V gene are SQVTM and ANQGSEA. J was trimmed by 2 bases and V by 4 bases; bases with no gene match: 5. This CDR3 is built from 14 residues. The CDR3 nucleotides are TGCAGCGTTGTATTGCAGGGGGCCTACAATGAGCAGTTCTTC. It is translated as CSVVLQGAYNEQFF.

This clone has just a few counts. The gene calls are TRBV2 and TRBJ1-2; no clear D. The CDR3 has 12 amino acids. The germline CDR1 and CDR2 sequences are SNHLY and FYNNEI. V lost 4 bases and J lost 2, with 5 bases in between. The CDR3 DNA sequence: TGTGCCAGCAGTGTAGAGAACTATGGCTACACCTTC. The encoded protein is CASSVENYGYTF.

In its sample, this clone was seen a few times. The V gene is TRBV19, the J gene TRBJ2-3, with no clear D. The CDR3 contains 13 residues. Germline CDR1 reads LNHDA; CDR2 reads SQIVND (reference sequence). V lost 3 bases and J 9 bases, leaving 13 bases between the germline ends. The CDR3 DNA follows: TGTGCCAGTAGTATGCCCGACCGCTTAACGCAGTATTTT. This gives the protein CASSMPDRLTQYF. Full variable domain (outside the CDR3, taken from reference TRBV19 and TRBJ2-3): DGGITQSPKYLFRKEGQNVTLSCEQNLNHDAMYWYRQDPGQGLRLIYYSQIVNDFQKGDIAEGYSVSREKKESFPLTVTSAQKNPTAFYLCASSMPDRLTQYFGPGTRLTVL.

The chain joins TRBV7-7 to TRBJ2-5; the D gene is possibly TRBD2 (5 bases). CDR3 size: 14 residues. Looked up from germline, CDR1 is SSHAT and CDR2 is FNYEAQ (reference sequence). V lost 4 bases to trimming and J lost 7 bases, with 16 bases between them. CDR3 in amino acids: CASSSTRSEGTQYF. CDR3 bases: TGTGCCAGCAGCTCAACTAGGTCTGAGGGGACCCAGTACTTC.

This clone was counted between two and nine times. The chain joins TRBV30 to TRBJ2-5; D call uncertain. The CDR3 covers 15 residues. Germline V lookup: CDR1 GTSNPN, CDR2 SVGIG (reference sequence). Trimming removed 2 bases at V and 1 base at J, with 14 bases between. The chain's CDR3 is CAWSRQPTSQETQYF. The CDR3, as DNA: TGTGCCTGGAGTCGCCAGCCTACATCCCAAGAGACCCAGTACTTC.

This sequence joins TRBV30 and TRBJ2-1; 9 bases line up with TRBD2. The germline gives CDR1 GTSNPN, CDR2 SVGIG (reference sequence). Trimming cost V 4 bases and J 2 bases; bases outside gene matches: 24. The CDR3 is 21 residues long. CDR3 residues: CAWKEGRSRGLPSGAYNEQFF. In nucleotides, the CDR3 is TGTGCCTGGAAAGAGGGGAGAAGCAGGGGACTACCTAGCGGGGCCTACAATGAGCAGTTCTTC. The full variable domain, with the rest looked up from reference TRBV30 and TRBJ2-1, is SQTIHQWPATLVQPVGSPLSLECTVEGTSNPNLYWYRQAAGRGLQLLFYSVGIGQISSEVPQNLSASRPQDRQFILSSKKLLLSDSGFYLCAWKEGRSRGLPSGAYNEQFFGPGTRLTVL.

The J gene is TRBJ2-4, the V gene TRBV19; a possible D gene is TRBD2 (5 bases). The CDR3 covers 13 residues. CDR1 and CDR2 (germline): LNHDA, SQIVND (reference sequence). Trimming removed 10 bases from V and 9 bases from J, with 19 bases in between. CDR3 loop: CATGESRDAIQYF. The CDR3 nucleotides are TGTGCCACCGGGGAGTCTCGGGATGCCATTCAGTACTTC. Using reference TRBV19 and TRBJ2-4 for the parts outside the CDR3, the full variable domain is DGGITQSPKYLFRKEGQNVTLSCEQNLNHDAMYWYRQDPGQGLRLIYYSQIVNDFQKGDIAEGYSVSREKKESFPLTVTSAQKNPTAFYLCATGESRDAIQYFGAGTRLSVL.

The CDR3 spells CSVVLAGGPDTQYF. The CDR3 DNA reads TGCAGCGTGGTACTAGCGGGAGGGCCAGATACGCAGTATTTT. The J gene is TRBJ2-3, the V gene TRBV29-1; 13 positions agree with TRBD2. Germline CDR1 and CDR2: SQVTM and ANQGSEA. This CDR3 has 14 amino acids. The V segment lost 6 bases and the J segment 4 bases; nucleotides outside the gene matches: 4.

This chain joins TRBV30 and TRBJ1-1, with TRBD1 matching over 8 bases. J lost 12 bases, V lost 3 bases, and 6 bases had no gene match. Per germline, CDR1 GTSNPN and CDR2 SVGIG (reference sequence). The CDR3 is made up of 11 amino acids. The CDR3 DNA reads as TGTGCCTGGAGCGACAGGGGTTGGTCTTTCTTT. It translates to CAWSDRGWSFF.

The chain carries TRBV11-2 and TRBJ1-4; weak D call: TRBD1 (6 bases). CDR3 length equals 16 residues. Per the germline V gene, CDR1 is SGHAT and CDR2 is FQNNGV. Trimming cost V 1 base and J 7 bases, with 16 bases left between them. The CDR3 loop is CASSLGYGGDAEKLFF. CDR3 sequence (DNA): TGTGCCAGCAGCTTAGGGTACGGGGGCGATGCTGAAAAACTGTTTTTT.

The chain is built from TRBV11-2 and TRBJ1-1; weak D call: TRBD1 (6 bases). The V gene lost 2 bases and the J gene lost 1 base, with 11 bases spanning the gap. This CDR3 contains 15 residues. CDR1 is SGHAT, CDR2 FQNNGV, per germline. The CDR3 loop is CASSLYGGPNTEAFF. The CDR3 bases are TGTGCCAGCAGCTTATATGGGGGGCCGAACACTGAAGCTTTCTTT.

The CDR3 DNA sequence: TGCAGCGCCTATGAGGGCTACACCTTC. It encodes CSAYEGYTF. V usage is TRBV29-1 and J usage is TRBJ1-2; D ambiguous. The germline V gene has CDR1 SQVTM and CDR2 ANQGSEA. The V end was cut by 7 bases, the J end by 8 bases, with 8 bases between. This CDR3 region has 9 residues.

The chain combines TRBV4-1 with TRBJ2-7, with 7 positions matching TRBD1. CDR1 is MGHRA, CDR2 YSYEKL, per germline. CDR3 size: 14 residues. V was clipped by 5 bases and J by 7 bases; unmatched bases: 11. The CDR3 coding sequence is TGCGCCAGCAGCACGGGGACAAGGGGGCGAGAGCAGTACTTC. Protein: CASSTGTRGREQYF.

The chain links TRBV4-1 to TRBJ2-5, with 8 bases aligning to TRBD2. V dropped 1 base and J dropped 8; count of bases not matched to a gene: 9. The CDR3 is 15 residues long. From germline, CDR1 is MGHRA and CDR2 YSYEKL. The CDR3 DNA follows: TGCGCCAGCAGCCAAGTTCTCATCGGGGGGGCTACCCAGTACTTC. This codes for CASSQVLIGGATQYF.

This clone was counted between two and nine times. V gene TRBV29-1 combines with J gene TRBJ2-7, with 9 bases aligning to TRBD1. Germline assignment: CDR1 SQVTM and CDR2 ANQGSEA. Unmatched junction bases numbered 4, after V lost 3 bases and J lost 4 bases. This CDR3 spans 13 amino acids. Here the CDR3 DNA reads TGCAGCGTTGATCAGACAGGGGGGTACGAGCAGTACTTC. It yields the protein CSVDQTGGYEQYF.

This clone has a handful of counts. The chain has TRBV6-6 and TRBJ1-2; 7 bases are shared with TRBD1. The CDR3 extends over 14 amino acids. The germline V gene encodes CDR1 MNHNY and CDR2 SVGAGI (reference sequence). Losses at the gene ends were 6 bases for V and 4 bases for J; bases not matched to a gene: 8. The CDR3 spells CASRPDRTGYGYTF. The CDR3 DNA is TGTGCCAGCAGACCCGATCGGACAGGCTATGGCTACACCTTC.

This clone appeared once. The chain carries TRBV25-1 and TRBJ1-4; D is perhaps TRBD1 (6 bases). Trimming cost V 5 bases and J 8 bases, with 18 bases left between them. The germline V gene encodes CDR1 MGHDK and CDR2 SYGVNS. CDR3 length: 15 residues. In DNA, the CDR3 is TGTGCCAGCAGTTTCCCAGGGGCCTTCGGGGAAAAACTGTTTTTT. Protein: CASSFPGAFGEKLFF.

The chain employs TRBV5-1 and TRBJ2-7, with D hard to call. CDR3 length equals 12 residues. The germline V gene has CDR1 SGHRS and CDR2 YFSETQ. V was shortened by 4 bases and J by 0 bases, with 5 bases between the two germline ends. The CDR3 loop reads CASSTNSYEQYF. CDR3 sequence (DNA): TGCGCCAGCAGCACCAACTCCTACGAGCAGTACTTC.

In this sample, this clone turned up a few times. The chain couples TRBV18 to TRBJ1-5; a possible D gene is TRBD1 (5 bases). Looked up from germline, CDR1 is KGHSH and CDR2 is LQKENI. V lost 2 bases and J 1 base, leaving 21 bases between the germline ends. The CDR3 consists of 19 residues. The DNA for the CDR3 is TGTGCCAGCTCACCAGGGGGAGTTTTTTTGGGGGGAAGCAATCAGCCCCAGCATTTT. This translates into CASSPGGVFLGGSNQPQHF.